This T cell receptor beta chain was observed in a study of CD8+ T cells in alopecia areata. Both peripheral blood and punch biopsies of lesional scalp skin were obtained from patients who had alopecia areata. Separation by sorting yielded CD4+ and CD8+ T cells from PBMCs. Findings and limits, study-wide: Mouse data revealed clearer TCR sharing than patient data did, a gap possibly tied to HLA.

About this clone itself: No antigen is known for it.

Trimming removed 0 bases from V and 3 bases from J, with 10 bases in between. This CDR3 spans 15 amino acids. Per the germline V gene, CDR1 is SGHDT and CDR2 is YYEEEE. Extracted RNA was reverse transcribed, and the resulting cDNA served as sequencing template. Here immunoSEQ multiplex PCR was the method, and the copy in TCRdb shows in-frame clones only, minus some. The data contain 25,000 to 40,000 clones, 60% to 85% of them singletons. The clonotype originates from a human donor with alopecia areata. Sequencing was performed on NKG2D-low CD8+ T cells sorted from blood. V gene TRBV5-6 combines with J gene TRBJ1-5, with D possibly matching TRBD1 (5 bases). The CDR3 protein is CASSLGWGDNQPQHF. Written as DNA, the CDR3 is TGTGCCAGCAGCTTGGGTTGGGGGGACAATCAGCCCCAGCATTTT.